The 5 T cell receptor beta chains below were found in one sample sequenced in a study of human T cells and chemical hapten exposure (dated by TCRdb to the early 2020s). Read against the paper, the sample's time point label means: patch test 2, 6 weeks after DPC sensitization. The treatment or condition label on this specimen signifies: therapeutic diphenylcyclopropenone sensitization with weekly scalp DPC. The library was produced with RACE. Instrument on record: NextSeq 500. TCRdb reworked the public reads: Q25 trimming with fastp, MiXCR clone assembly, productive beta chains retained. Each entry is one CDR3 protein sequence, shown with its most common DNA and genes. Across this sample there are over 60,000 distinct CDR3 sequences, with about 9.3% seen only once. Around 7.3% of the sample belongs to the ten largest clones. The input for sequencing was whole blood, taken in connection with sensitization to the hapten diphenylcyclopropenone (DPC). Receptor source: a woman in her fifties or sixties with alopecia areata. Some clones in this sample may be carry-over from other donors' samples.

This clonotype was recorded at least ten times. The chain combines TRBV20-1 with TRBJ1-1, with 8 bases that match TRBD1. The V gene's germline CDR1 is DFQATT and CDR2 SNEGSKA (reference sequence). This CDR3 is built from 13 residues. V lost 5 bases to trimming and J lost 0 bases; unmatched junction nucleotides: 2. The CDR3 DNA sequence: TGCAGTGCTCCGGGACAGGTGAACACTGAAGCTTTCTTT. Translating gives CSAPGQVNTEAFF.

Many counts were recorded for this clonotype. The chain employs TRBV6-6 and TRBJ2-1; the match to TRBD2 covers 9 bases. Trimming at V came to 0 bases and at J to 2 bases, leaving 5 bases not matched to a gene. Germline V gene data show CDR1 as MNHNY and CDR2 as SVGAGI (reference sequence). This CDR3 has 17 amino acids. The CDR3 sequence: CASSYSTGGRAYNEQFF. CDR3 DNA sequence: TGTGCCAGCAGTTACTCGACGGGCGGGAGGGCCTACAATGAGCAGTTCTTC.

There are a few counts of this clonotype. The chain joins TRBV7-9 to TRBJ2-3; 10 bases line up with TRBD2. Germline values: CDR1 SEHNR, CDR2 FQNEAQ (reference sequence). V lost 2 bases, J lost 4 bases, and 12 bases stayed unmatched. CDR3 size: 18 residues. The CDR3 is CASSLTLAGAAVADTQYF. As DNA, the CDR3 is TGTGCCAGCAGCTTAACTCTAGCGGGAGCGGCCGTCGCAGATACGCAGTATTTT.

This clonotype was observed a handful of times. V usage is TRBV20-1 and J usage is TRBJ1-5; D perhaps matches TRBD1 (5 bases). Trimming removed 3 bases at V and 11 bases at J, with 11 bases between. Germline loops: CDR1 DFQATT, CDR2 SNEGSKA (reference sequence). The CDR3 is 11 residues long. The CDR3 coding sequence is TGCAGTGCTAGTGGGGGGACTACCCAGCATTTT. Its translation: CSASGGTTQHF.

This clonotype was seen at least ten times. This chain joins TRBV19 and TRBJ2-4, with a possible D match to TRBD2 (5 bases). Germline CDR1 and CDR2: LNHDA and SQIVND (reference sequence). This CDR3 is 17 amino acids long. Trimming took off 9 bases at V and 0 bases at J, with 21 bases between the two ends. CDR3 sequence: CARYRDLGLLAKNIQYF. The CDR3, as DNA: TGTGCCAGGTACCGGGATTTGGGCCTTCTAGCCAAAAACATTCAGTACTTC.